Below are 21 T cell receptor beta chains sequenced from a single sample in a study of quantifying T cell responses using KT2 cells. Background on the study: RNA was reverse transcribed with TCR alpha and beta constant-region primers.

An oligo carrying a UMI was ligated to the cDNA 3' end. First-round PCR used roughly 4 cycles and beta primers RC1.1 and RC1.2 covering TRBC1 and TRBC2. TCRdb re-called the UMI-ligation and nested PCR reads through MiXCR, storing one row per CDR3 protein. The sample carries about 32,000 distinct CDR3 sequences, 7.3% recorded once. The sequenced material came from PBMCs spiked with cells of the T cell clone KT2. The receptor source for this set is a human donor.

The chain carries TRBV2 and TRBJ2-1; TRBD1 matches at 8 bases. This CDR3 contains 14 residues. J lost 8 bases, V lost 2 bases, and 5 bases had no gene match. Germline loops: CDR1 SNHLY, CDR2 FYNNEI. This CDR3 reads CASSETGGMDEQFF. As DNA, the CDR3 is TGTGCCAGCAGTGAAACAGGGGGTATGGATGAGCAGTTCTTC.

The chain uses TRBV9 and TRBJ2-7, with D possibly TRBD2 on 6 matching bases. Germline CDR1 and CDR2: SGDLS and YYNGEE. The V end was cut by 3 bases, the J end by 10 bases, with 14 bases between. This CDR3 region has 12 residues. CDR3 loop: CASSDHFGSQYF. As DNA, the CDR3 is TGTGCCAGCAGCGACCACTTCGGGAGCCAGTACTTC.

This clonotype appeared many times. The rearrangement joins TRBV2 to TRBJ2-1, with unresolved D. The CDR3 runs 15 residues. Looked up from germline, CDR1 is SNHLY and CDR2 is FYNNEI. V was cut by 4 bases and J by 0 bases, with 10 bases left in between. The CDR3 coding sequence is TGTGCCAGCAGTGTGGGCCTTAGCTCCTACAATGAGCAGTTCTTC. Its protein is CASSVGLSSYNEQFF.

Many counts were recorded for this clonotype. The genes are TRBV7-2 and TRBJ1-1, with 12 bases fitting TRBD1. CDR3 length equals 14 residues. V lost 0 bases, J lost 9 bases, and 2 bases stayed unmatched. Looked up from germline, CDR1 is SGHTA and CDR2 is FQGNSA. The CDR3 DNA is TGTGCCAGCAGCTTAGCGTGGGACAGGGGGCAAGCTTTCTTT. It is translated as CASSLAWDRGQAFF.

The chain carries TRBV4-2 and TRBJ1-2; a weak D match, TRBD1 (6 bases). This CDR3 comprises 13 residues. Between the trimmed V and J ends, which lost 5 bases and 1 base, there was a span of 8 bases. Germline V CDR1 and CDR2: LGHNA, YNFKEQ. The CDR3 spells CASSVGHNYGYTF. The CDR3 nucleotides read TGTGCCAGCAGCGTGGGACATAACTATGGCTACACCTTC.

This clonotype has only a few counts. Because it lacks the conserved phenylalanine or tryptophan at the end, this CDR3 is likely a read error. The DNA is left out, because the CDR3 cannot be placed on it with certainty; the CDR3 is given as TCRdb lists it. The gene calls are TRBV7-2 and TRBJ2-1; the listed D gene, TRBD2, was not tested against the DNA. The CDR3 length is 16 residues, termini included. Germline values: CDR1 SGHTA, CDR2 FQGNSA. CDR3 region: CASIPYPENEQFFGLG.

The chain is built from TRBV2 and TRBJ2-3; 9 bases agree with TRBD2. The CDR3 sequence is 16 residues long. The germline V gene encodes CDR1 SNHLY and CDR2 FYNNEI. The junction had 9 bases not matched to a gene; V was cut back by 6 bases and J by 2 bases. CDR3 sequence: CASRKQTSGYTDTQYF. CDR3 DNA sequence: TGTGCCAGCAGGAAGCAGACTAGCGGATACACAGATACGCAGTATTTT.

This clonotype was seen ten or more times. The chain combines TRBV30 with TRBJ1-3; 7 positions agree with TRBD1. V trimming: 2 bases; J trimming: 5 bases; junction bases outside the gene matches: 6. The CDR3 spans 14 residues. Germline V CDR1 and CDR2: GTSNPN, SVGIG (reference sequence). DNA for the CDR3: TGTGCCTGGAGTTTTAAGGGGGCTCGAAACACCATATATTTT. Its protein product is CAWSFKGARNTIYF.

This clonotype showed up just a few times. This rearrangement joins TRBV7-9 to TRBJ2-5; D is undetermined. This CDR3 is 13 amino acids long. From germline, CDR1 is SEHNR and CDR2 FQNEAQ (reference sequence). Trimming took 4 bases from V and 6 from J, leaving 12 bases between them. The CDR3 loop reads CASSSSSCKTQYF. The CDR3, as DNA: TGTGCCAGCAGCTCATCGTCGTGTAAGACCCAGTACTTC.

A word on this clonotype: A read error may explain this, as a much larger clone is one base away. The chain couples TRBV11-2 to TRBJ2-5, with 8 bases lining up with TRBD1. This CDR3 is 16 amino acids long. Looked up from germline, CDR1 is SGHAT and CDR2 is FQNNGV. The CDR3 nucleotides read TGTGCCAGCAGCTCGCGGGACAGGTGGTACCAAGAGACCGAGTACTTC. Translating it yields CASSSRDRWYQETEYF.

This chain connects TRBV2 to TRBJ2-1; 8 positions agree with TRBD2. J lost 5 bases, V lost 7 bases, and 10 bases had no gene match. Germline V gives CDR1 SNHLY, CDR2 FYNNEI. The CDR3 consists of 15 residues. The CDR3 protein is CASIRRGGPNNEQFF. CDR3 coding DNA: TGTGCCAGCATCCGACGCGGGGGGCCAAACAATGAGCAGTTCTTC. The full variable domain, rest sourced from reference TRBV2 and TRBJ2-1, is EPEVTQTPSHQVTQMGQEVILRCVPISNHLYFYWYRQILGQKVEFLVSFYNNEISEKSEIFDDQFSVERPDGSNFTLKIRSTKLEDSAMYFCASIRRGGPNNEQFFGPGTRLTVL.

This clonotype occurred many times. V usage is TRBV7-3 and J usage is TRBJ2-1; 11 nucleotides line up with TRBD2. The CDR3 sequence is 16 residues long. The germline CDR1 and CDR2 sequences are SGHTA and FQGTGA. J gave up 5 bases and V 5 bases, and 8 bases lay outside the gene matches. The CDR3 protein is CASSETGTSGNNEQFF. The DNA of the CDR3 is TGTGCCAGCAGCGAAACCGGGACTAGCGGTAACAATGAGCAGTTCTTC.

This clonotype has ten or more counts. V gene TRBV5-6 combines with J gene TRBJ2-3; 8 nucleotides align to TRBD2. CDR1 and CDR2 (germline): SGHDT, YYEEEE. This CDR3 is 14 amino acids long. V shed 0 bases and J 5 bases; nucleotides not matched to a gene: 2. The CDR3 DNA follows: TGTGCCAGCAGCTTGGAGCGGGAGATAGATACGCAGTATTTT. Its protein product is CASSLEREIDTQYF.

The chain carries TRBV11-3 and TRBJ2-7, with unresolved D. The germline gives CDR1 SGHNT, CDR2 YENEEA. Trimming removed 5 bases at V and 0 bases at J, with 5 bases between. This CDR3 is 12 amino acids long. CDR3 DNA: TGTGCCAGCAGCCCGAACTCCTACGAGCAGTACTTC. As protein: CASSPNSYEQYF.

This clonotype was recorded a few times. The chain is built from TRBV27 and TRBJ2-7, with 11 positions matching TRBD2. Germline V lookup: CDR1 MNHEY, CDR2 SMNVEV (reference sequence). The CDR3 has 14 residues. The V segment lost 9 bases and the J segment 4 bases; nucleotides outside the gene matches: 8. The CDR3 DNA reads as TGTGCCAGTATGCCGGGACTAGCGGTATACGAGCAGTACTTC. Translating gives CASMPGLAVYEQYF.

Written as DNA, the CDR3 is TGTGCCAGCAGAGGGGACAGGGGGCTAGCCAAAAACATTCAGTACTTC. Encoded protein: CASRGDRGLAKNIQYF. This chain uses TRBV6-9 with TRBJ2-4, with 12 bases that match TRBD1. Germline lookup yields CDR1 MNHGY and CDR2 SVAAGI. Unmatched junction bases numbered 3, after V lost 6 bases and J lost 0 bases. The CDR3 is 16 amino acids.

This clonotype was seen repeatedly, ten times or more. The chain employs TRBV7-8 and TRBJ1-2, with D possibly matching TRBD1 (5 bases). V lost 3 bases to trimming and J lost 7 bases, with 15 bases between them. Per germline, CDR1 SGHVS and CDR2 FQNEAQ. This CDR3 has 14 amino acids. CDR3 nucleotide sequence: TGTGCCAGCAGCTTCGGGACGGAGGGTAGTGGCTACACCTTC. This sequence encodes CASSFGTEGSGYTF.

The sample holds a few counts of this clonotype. CDR3 nucleotides: TGTGCCAGCAGTCCTTCGGGAGGGAACTATGGCTACACCTTC. It translates to CASSPSGGNYGYTF. The gene calls are TRBV2 and TRBJ1-2; no firm D call. Per germline, CDR1 SNHLY and CDR2 FYNNEI. V lost 5 bases to trimming and J lost 2 bases, with 12 bases between them. This CDR3 contains 14 residues.

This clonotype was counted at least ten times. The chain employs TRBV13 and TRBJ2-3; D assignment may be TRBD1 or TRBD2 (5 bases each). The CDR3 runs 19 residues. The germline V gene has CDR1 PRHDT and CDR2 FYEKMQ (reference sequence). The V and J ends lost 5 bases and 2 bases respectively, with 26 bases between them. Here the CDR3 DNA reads TGTGCCAGCAGCACCTCCGGGACCCACATCCTTCCCCCCACAGATACGCAGTATTTT. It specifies CASSTSGTHILPPTDTQYF. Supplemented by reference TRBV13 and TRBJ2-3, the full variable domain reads AAGVIQSPRHLIKEKRETATLKCYPIPRHDTVYWYQQGPGQDPQFLISFYEKMQSDKGSIPDRFSAQQFSDYHSELNMSSLELGDSALYFCASSTSGTHILPPTDTQYFGPGTRLTVL.

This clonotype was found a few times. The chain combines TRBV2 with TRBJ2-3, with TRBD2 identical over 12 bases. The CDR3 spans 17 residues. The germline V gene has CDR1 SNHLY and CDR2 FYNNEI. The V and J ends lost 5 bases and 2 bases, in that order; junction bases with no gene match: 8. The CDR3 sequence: CASSPLAGGPLTDTQYF. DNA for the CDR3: TGTGCCAGCAGTCCGCTAGCGGGGGGGCCGCTCACAGATACGCAGTATTTT. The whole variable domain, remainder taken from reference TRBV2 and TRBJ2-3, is EPEVTQTPSHQVTQMGQEVILRCVPISNHLYFYWYRQILGQKVEFLVSFYNNEISEKSEIFDDQFSVERPDGSNFTLKIRSTKLEDSAMYFCASSPLAGGPLTDTQYFGPGTRLTVL.

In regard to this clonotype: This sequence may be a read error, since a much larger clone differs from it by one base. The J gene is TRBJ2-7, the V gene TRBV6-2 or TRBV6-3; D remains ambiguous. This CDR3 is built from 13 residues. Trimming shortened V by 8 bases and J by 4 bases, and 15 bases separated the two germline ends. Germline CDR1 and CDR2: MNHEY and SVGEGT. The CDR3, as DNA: TGTGCCAGCGGCCACCTTTGTGCATACGAGCAGTACTTC. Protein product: CASGHLCAYEQYF.